Presented here are 29 T cell receptor beta chains from one specimen sequenced in a study of cytomegalovirus exposure and HLA in healthy donors listed by TCRdb under 2017. The receptor library was made with the immunoSEQ multiplex PCR assay. TCRdb provides this immuneACCESS table in a form limited to in-frame rearrangements. Some clones are lacking; in checked studies, under half of them reflect an unresolved V gene, and why the rest are absent is not known. Within this sample are about 56,000 clones, with approximately 90% of them counted one time only. The ten largest make up roughly 1.2% of the sample. The material sequenced was PBMCs. Receptor source: a man between 18 and 29 years old in good health and CMV-seronegative.

This clone was seen only once. This chain links TRBV7-9 with TRBJ1-2; weak D call: TRBD1 (6 bases). With 1 base removed from V and 0 bases from J, the gap between germline ends came to 9 bases. CDR3 length: 15 residues. Per germline, CDR1 SEHNR and CDR2 FQNEAQ (reference sequence). The CDR3 reads CASSLDRATNYGYTF. The CDR3 bases are TGTGCCAGCAGCTTAGACAGGGCGACTAACTATGGCTACACCTTC.

The V gene is TRBV19, the J gene TRBJ1-5; 9 positions match TRBD1. V lost 0 bases, J lost 6 bases, and 15 bases stayed unmatched. The CDR3 is 19 residues long. Germline V lookup: CDR1 LNHDA, CDR2 SQIVND (reference sequence). CDR3 DNA sequence: TGTGCCAGTAGTATAGACCGTGGGACAGGGTTATTCCTTCGTCAGCCCCAGCATTTT. As protein: CASSIDRGTGLFLRQPQHF. The full variable domain, in which reference TRBV19 and TRBJ1-5 provide the parts outside the CDR3, is DGGITQSPKYLFRKEGQNVTLSCEQNLNHDAMYWYRQDPGQGLRLIYYSQIVNDFQKGDIAEGYSVSREKKESFPLTVTSAQKNPTAFYLCASSIDRGTGLFLRQPQHFGDGTRLSIL.

The rearrangement links TRBV14 to TRBJ1-2; D remains unclear. Trimming took off 4 bases at V and 5 bases at J, with 17 bases between the two ends. The CDR3 length is 15 residues. Germline CDR1 and CDR2: SGHDN and FVKESK. The CDR3 bases are TGTGCCAGCAGCCCGCACGGTGGAGTTTCTTATGGCTACACCTTC. Its translation is CASSPHGGVSYGYTF.

The rearrangement links TRBV29-1 to TRBJ2-7; 8 nucleotides line up with TRBD2. J lost 1 base, V lost 6 bases, and 5 bases had no gene match. The CDR3 contains 13 residues. CDR1 SQVTM and CDR2 ANQGSEA come from the germline V gene. CDR3 coding DNA: TGCAGCGTCGGAACGGGAGGGTCCTACGAGCAGTACTTC. Protein sequence: CSVGTGGSYEQYF.

This clone was seen only once. This specimen includes other DNA sequences encoding the same CDR3. The J gene is TRBJ2-7, the V gene TRBV5-1, with D perhaps TRBD1 (6 bases). The ends were cut back, 4 bases at V and 4 bases at J, with 9 bases in the middle. This CDR3 comprises 12 residues. CDR1 is SGHRS, CDR2 YFSETQ, per germline. The CDR3 DNA reads TGCGCCAGCAGCGGCAGGGGTTACGAGCAGTACTTC. It is translated as CASSGRGYEQYF. Combining the CDR3 with reference TRBV5-1 and TRBJ2-7 gives the whole variable domain KAGVTQTPRYLIKTRGQQVTLSCSPISGHRSVSWYQQTPGQGLQFLFEYFSETQRNKGNFPGRFSGRQFSNSRSEMNVSTLELGDSALYLCASSGRGYEQYFGPGTRLTVT.

This chain joins TRBV7-9 and TRBJ2-1, with TRBD1 matching 7 bases. The CDR3 is 16 residues long. Trimming took 1 base from V and 0 from J; bases not matched to a gene: 3. In germline, CDR1 is SEHNR, CDR2 FQNEAQ (reference sequence). CDR3 in amino acids: CASSLGTGSSYNEQFF. Here the CDR3 DNA reads TGTGCCAGCAGCTTAGGGACAGGAAGCTCCTACAATGAGCAGTTCTTC.

The chain is built from TRBV5-6 and TRBJ2-1; 7 nucleotides match TRBD1. Germline V gene lookup returns CDR1 SGHDT and CDR2 YYEEEE. This CDR3 spans 16 amino acids. V gave up 2 bases and J gave up 6 bases; unmatched junction bases: 11. The CDR3 nucleotides read TGTGCCAGCAGCTTCTACAGGGGTCAAGAACGCAATGAGCAGTTCTTC. The encoded protein is CASSFYRGQERNEQFF.

CDR3 in DNA: TGTGCCAGCAGTCCCTCGGGCGGGGGAAGAGAGACCCAGTACTTC. The encoded protein is CASSPSGGGRETQYF. This chain uses TRBV6-6 with TRBJ2-5; TRBD2 matches 7 bases. CDR1 and CDR2 from the germline V gene are MNHNY and SVGAGI (reference sequence). The ends lost 5 bases at V and 4 bases at J; junction bases unmatched: 10. The CDR3 has 15 residues.

This chain connects TRBV28 to TRBJ2-1, with D perhaps matching TRBD2 (5 bases). Trimming took 2 bases from V and 8 from J, leaving 10 bases between them. The CDR3 spans 13 residues. Germline V CDR1 and CDR2: MDHEN, SYDVKM. CDR3 coding DNA: TGTGCCAGCAGTTTACCGGAGGAGGATGAGCAGTTCTTC. Protein: CASSLPEEDEQFF.

V gene TRBV6-1 combines with J gene TRBJ2-7; 11 bases match TRBD1. The CDR3 runs 15 residues. J lost 3 bases, V lost 0 bases, and 1 base had no gene match. Germline assignment: CDR1 MNHNS and CDR2 SASEGT. CDR3 region: CASSEAGTGGYEQYF. The CDR3 DNA is TGTGCCAGCAGTGAAGCCGGGACAGGGGGCTACGAGCAGTACTTC.

V is TRBV27 and J is TRBJ2-2, with a weak D call TRBD1 (6 bases). Trimming removed 7 bases at V and 1 base at J, with 16 bases between. From germline, CDR1 is MNHEY and CDR2 SMNVEV (reference sequence). CDR3 length: 16 amino acids. The CDR3 nucleotides read TGTGCCAGCAAACACACCGGGACATTGAACACCGGGGAGCTGTTTTTT. It yields the protein CASKHTGTLNTGELFF.

This chain links TRBV4-1 with TRBJ2-1; 9 bases are shared with TRBD1. The germline gives CDR1 MGHRA, CDR2 YSYEKL. V trimming: 3 bases; J trimming: 8 bases; junction bases outside the gene matches: 8. The CDR3 runs 15 residues. In DNA, the CDR3 is TGCGCCAGCAGCCAGCCGGGACAGGGCATCGATGAGCAGTTCTTC. It codes for CASSQPGQGIDEQFF.

The chain has TRBV9 and TRBJ2-1, with 8 bases lining up with TRBD2. CDR1 SGDLS and CDR2 YYNGEE come from the germline V gene. This CDR3 contains 14 residues. J gave up 5 bases and V 2 bases, and 3 bases lay outside the gene matches. CDR3 bases: TGTGCCAGCAGCGTTGGTAGCGGGGACAATGAGCAGTTCTTC. Translated, it gives CASSVGSGDNEQFF.

The sample holds one count of this clone. The gene calls are TRBV4-3 and TRBJ2-7; 8 positions agree with TRBD1. Germline V gene sequence: CDR1 LGHNA, CDR2 YSLEER. The CDR3 runs to 15 residues. Unmatched junction bases numbered 5, after V lost 1 base and J lost 3 bases. Here the CDR3 DNA reads TGCGCCAGCAGCCAAGGCCCGACAGGGGACTACGAGCAGTACTTC. This encodes CASSQGPTGDYEQYF.

V is TRBV5-4 and J is TRBJ2-3; a weak D match, TRBD2 (5 bases). V lost 4 bases to trimming and J lost 4 bases, with 13 bases between them. Germline V gene lookup returns CDR1 SGHNT and CDR2 YYREEE (reference sequence). The CDR3 length is 14 residues. CDR3 amino acids: CASSPGGRPDTQYF. Written as DNA, the CDR3 is TGTGCCAGCAGCCCCGGCGGGCGGCCAGATACGCAGTATTTT.

The chain has TRBV29-1 and TRBJ1-5, with D unresolved. The ends were cut back, 6 bases at V and 2 bases at J, with 11 bases in the middle. From germline, CDR1 is SQVTM and CDR2 ANQGSEA. This CDR3 is built from 13 residues. The CDR3 here is CSVSGDGNQPQHF. The CDR3 DNA reads TGCAGCGTCAGTGGTGATGGCAATCAGCCCCAGCATTTT.

CDR3 sequence: CASSVGGSYGYTF. The CDR3 bases are TGTGCCAGCAGCGTAGGCGGGTCCTATGGCTACACCTTC. The chain employs TRBV9 and TRBJ1-2; D remains ambiguous. This CDR3 comprises 13 residues. V lost 0 bases, J lost 4 bases, and 7 bases lay in between. Germline CDR1 reads SGDLS; CDR2 reads YYNGEE.

This chain joins TRBV4-3 and TRBJ2-7; tentative D call: TRBD2 (6 bases). The germline CDR1 and CDR2 sequences are LGHNA and YSLEER. The CDR3 spans 15 residues. The V gene lost 1 base and the J gene lost 0 bases, with 10 bases spanning the gap. The CDR3 loop is CASSQAGTDSYEQYF. Here the CDR3 DNA reads TGCGCCAGCAGCCAAGCGGGGACTGACTCCTACGAGCAGTACTTC.

V is TRBV6-5 and J is TRBJ1-1, with D possibly TRBD1 on 6 matching bases. The CDR3 has 15 amino acids. Germline V CDR1 and CDR2: MNHEY, SVGAGI. V lost 5 bases and J 1 base, leaving 14 bases between the germline ends. The DNA for the CDR3 is TGTGCCAGCAGTAGAATCGCACAGGGGAACACTGAAGCTTTCTTT. Protein sequence: CASSRIAQGNTEAFF.

The chain carries TRBV19 and TRBJ1-4, with 7 bases matching TRBD1. CDR3 length: 15 amino acids. Looked up from germline, CDR1 is LNHDA and CDR2 is SQIVND (reference sequence). V shed 10 bases and J 0 bases; nucleotides not matched to a gene: 8. In nucleotides, the CDR3 is TGTGCCACCCACACAGGGGCTGCAACTAATGAAAAACTGTTTTTT. Translation: CATHTGAATNEKLFF.

The rearrangement links TRBV28 to TRBJ1-1, with TRBD1 matching 8 bases. There are 15 residues in the CDR3. Germline CDR1 MDHEN, CDR2 SYDVKM. The V segment lost 6 bases and the J segment 4 bases; nucleotides outside the gene matches: 10. The CDR3 region is CASRRARQGSTEAFF. The CDR3 DNA is TGTGCCAGCAGACGCGCGCGACAGGGGAGCACTGAAGCTTTCTTT. The complete variable domain, with remaining parts taken from reference TRBV28 and TRBJ1-1, reads DVKVTQSSRYLVKRTGEKVFLECVQDMDHENMFWYRQDPGLGLRLIYFSYDVKMKEKGDIPEGYSVSREKKERFSLILESASTNQTSMYLCASRRARQGSTEAFFGQGTRLTVV.

The chain combines TRBV6-6 with TRBJ2-2, with D possibly being TRBD2 (5 bases). The CDR3 has 13 amino acids. CDR1 and CDR2 (germline): MNHNY, SVGAGI (reference sequence). V was trimmed by 7 bases and J by 4 bases, leaving 10 bases between them. In nucleotides, the CDR3 is TGTGCCAGCAAAAGCGGACCCACCGGGGAGCTGTTTTTT. Amino acids: CASKSGPTGELFF.

The V and J genes are TRBV11-2 and TRBJ1-1, with a weak D call TRBD1 (6 bases). V gave up 4 bases and J gave up 11 bases, with 14 bases separating them. This CDR3 is built from 12 residues. From germline, CDR1 is SGHAT and CDR2 FQNNGV. This CDR3 is CASSSLGGRAFF. The CDR3 bases are TGTGCCAGCAGCTCCCTTGGGGGCCGGGCTTTCTTT. The full variable domain, with the rest looked up from reference TRBV11-2 and TRBJ1-1, is EAGVAQSPRYKIIEKRQSVAFWCNPISGHATLYWYQQILGQGPKLLIQFQNNGVVDDSQLPKDRFSAERLKGVDSTLKIQPAKLEDSAVYLCASSSLGGRAFFGQGTRLTVV.

The V gene is TRBV18, the J gene TRBJ2-1, with 10 bases lining up with TRBD2. The CDR3 sequence is 15 residues long. Germline CDR1 reads KGHSH; CDR2 reads LQKENI. Trimming removed 4 bases from V and 8 bases from J; junction bases left unmatched: 8. CDR3 in DNA: TGTGCCAGCTCACTACCCAGCGGGAGGGCAGATGAGCAGTTCTTC. Amino acid sequence: CASSLPSGRADEQFF.

This clone has more than one count but fewer than ten. This chain uses TRBV4-1 with TRBJ2-6; perhaps TRBD2 as D (5 bases). V lost 1 base to trimming and J lost 2 bases, with 9 bases between them. This CDR3 has 16 residues. Per germline, CDR1 MGHRA and CDR2 YSYEKL. In DNA, the CDR3 is TGCGCCAGCAGCCAAGTGTCGGGGACTGGGGCCAACGTCCTGACTTTC. Translated: CASSQVSGTGANVLTF.

This sequence joins TRBV19 and TRBJ2-1; 10 bases are a match to TRBD2. The CDR3 sequence is 17 residues long. The junction had 12 bases not matched to a gene; V was cut back by 3 bases and J by 7 bases. Germline-derived CDR1 and CDR2 are LNHDA and SQIVND (reference sequence). CDR3 loop: CASSIGGVGSGRNEQFF. Here the CDR3 DNA reads TGTGCCAGTAGTATTGGGGGTGTCGGTAGCGGGAGGAATGAGCAGTTCTTC.

The chain has TRBV6-1 and TRBJ2-2; unclear D gene. Deletions cut 1 base from V and 4 bases from J, with 4 bases between. Germline values: CDR1 MNHNS, CDR2 SASEGT. The CDR3 runs to 13 residues. The CDR3 spells CASSEVRTGELFF. CDR3 coding DNA: TGTGCCAGCAGTGAAGTTCGCACCGGGGAGCTGTTTTTT.

This clone was seen just once. The V gene is TRBV11-1, the J gene TRBJ2-7; 8 bases fit TRBD1. The CDR3 has 13 residues. The germline V gene has CDR1 SGHAT and CDR2 FQDESV (reference sequence). V lost 5 bases, J lost 3 bases, and 3 bases stayed unmatched. CDR3 sequence: CASSATGGYEQYF. The DNA of the CDR3 is TGTGCCAGCAGCGCAACAGGGGGCTACGAGCAGTACTTC.

The J gene is TRBJ1-5, the V gene TRBV19, with D possibly being TRBD1 (6 bases). V was pared by 6 bases and J by 2 bases, with 14 bases between. The CDR3 loop spans 15 amino acids. Germline V lookup: CDR1 LNHDA, CDR2 SQIVND (reference sequence). DNA of the CDR3: TGTGCCAGTAGACACAGGGCCGAGGGCAATCAGCCCCAGCATTTT. This translates into CASRHRAEGNQPQHF.